The 8 T cell receptor beta chains below were found in one sample sequenced in a study of cytomegalovirus exposure and HLA in healthy donors. The PCR contained 60 Vbeta and 13 Jbeta primers. Data came from immunoSEQ multiplex PCR; TCRdb stores just in-frame clones and leaves some out. The sample yields 95,000 to 150,000 clones, about 8% seen once. What was sequenced was PBMCs. These receptors were collected from a woman aged 40-49 years in good health and CMV-seropositive.

This clone has more than one count but fewer than ten. The chain carries TRBV6-5 and TRBJ1-1, with D possibly being TRBD1 (6 bases). The CDR3 contains 14 residues. Germline V gives CDR1 MNHEY, CDR2 SVGAGI. The ends were cut back, 5 bases at V and 6 bases at J, with 16 bases in the middle. CDR3 residues: CASSPEQGLPEAFF. CDR3 nucleotides: TGTGCCAGCAGTCCGGAACAGGGTCTCCCTGAAGCTTTCTTT.

This clone was counted a few times. The chain has TRBV9 and TRBJ1-5; weak D call: TRBD1 (5 bases). Trimming took 4 bases from V and 7 from J, leaving 18 bases between them. CDR1 is SGDLS, CDR2 YYNGEE, per germline. There are 15 residues in the CDR3. CDR3 protein: CASSLTSGVGQPQHF. The CDR3 nucleotides are TGTGCCAGCAGCCTAACGTCGGGGGTGGGACAGCCCCAGCATTTT.

This clone was seen only a few times. V and J are TRBV6-5 and TRBJ2-5, with 7 bases aligning to TRBD2. CDR1 is MNHEY and CDR2 is SVGAGI in the germline V gene. CDR3 length: 11 amino acids. J gave up 10 bases and V 7 bases, and 6 bases lay outside the gene matches. This CDR3 is CASTRGEGQYF. As DNA, the CDR3 is TGTGCCAGCACCCGAGGGGAGGGCCAGTACTTC.

This clone has a handful of counts. The rearrangement links TRBV5-1 to TRBJ1-1; 8 nucleotides line up with TRBD1. The germline CDR1 and CDR2 sequences are SGHRS and YFSETQ. V lost 2 bases to trimming and J lost 4 bases; unmatched junction nucleotides: 4. The CDR3 is made up of 14 amino acids. CDR3 amino acids: CASSFSGQATEAFF. CDR3 nucleotides: TGCGCCAGCAGCTTTTCGGGACAGGCCACTGAAGCTTTCTTT. Full variable domain (outside the CDR3, taken from reference TRBV5-1 and TRBJ1-1): KAGVTQTPRYLIKTRGQQVTLSCSPISGHRSVSWYQQTPGQGLQFLFEYFSETQRNKGNFPGRFSGRQFSNSRSEMNVSTLELGDSALYLCASSFSGQATEAFFGQGTRLTVV.

The chain combines TRBV27 with TRBJ2-7; 7 positions match TRBD1. Per germline, CDR1 MNHEY and CDR2 SMNVEV (reference sequence). This CDR3 is built from 16 residues. After removal of 8 bases from V and 5 bases from J, the junction contained 18 bases not matched to a gene. CDR3 sequence reads: CASYSTDRAKSHEQYF. The CDR3 DNA follows: TGTGCCAGCTACTCTACCGACAGGGCCAAGTCCCACGAGCAGTACTTC.

This clone was picked up a small number of times. The chain is built from TRBV18 and TRBJ1-2, with D possibly matching TRBD1 (5 bases). Trimming pared 6 bases from V and 7 bases from J, leaving 12 bases between. The V gene's germline CDR1 is KGHSH and CDR2 LQKENI. This CDR3 contains 12 residues. CDR3 residues: CASSGGGGGYTF. DNA for the CDR3: TGTGCCAGCTCCGGGGGAGGCGGTGGCTACACCTTC.

This clone has more than one count but fewer than ten. The chain links TRBV6-1 to TRBJ1-1; weak D call: TRBD1 (6 bases). V was cut by 8 bases and J by 0 bases, with 13 bases left in between. This CDR3 has 14 amino acids. Germline CDR1 MNHNS, CDR2 SASEGT. As DNA, the CDR3 is TGTGCCAGCCTTAGGGGACAACTGAACACTGAAGCTTTCTTT. This translates into CASLRGQLNTEAFF.

The chain has TRBV18 and TRBJ1-6, with 7 positions matching TRBD1. V lost 4 bases to trimming and J lost 8 bases; unmatched junction nucleotides: 5. This CDR3 spans 14 amino acids. Germline lookup yields CDR1 KGHSH and CDR2 LQKENI. CDR3 in amino acids: CASSQGAVDSPLHF. The CDR3 DNA reads as TGTGCCAGCTCACAGGGGGCTGTTGATTCACCCCTCCACTTT.